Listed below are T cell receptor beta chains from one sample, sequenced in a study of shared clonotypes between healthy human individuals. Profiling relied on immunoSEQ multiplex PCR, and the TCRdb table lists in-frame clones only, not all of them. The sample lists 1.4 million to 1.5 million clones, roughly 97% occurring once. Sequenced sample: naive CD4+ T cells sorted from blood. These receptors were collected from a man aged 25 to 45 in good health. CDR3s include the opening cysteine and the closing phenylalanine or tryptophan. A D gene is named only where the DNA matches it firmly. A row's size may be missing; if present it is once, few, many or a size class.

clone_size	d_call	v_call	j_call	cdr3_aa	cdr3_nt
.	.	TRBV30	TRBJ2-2	CAWRGNTGELFF	TGTGCCTGGAGGGGGAACACCGGGGAGCTGTTTTTT
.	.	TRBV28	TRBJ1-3	CASEDHRAGSGNTIYF	TGTGCCAGCGAAGACCACCGTGCCGGCTCTGGAAACACCATATATTTT
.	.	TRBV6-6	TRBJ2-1	CASSYTAGTSYNEQFF	TGTGCCAGCAGTTACACGGCCGGCACCTCCTACAATGAGCAGTTCTTC
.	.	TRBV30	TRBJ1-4	CAAETETVRGEKLFF	TGTGCCGCGGAAACCGAGACAGTGAGGGGTGAAAAACTGTTTTTT
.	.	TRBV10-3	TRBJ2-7	CAISEPQGRNEQYF	TGTGCCATCAGTGAGCCCCAGGGACGGAACGAGCAGTACTTC
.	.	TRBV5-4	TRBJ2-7	CASSSRLGPYEQYF	TGTGCCAGCAGCTCCCGGCTAGGCCCCTACGAGCAGTACTTC
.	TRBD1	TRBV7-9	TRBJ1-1	CASSLTRGPINTEAFF	TGTGCCAGCAGCTTAACTAGGGGGCCTATAAACACTGAAGCTTTCTTT
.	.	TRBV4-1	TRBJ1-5	CASSQGWGGQPQHF	TGCGCCAGCAGCCAAGGTTGGGGGGGCCAGCCCCAGCATTTT
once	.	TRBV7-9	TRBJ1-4	CASSWPGGPNEKLFF	TGTGCCAGCAGCTGGCCGGGCGGGCCAAATGAAAAACTGTTTTTT
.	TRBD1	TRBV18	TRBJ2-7	CASSPSQGAGEQYF	TGTGCCAGCTCACCATCGCAGGGGGCGGGAGAGCAGTACTTC
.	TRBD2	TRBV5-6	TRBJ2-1	CASSPQTSGRFPEQFF	TGTGCCAGCAGCCCTCAGACTAGCGGGAGATTTCCTGAGCAGTTCTTC
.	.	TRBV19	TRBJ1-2	CASSNRGGSNYGYTF	TGTGCCAGTAGTAACAGAGGCGGTTCTAACTATGGCTACACCTTC
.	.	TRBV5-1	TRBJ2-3	CASSSAGAGTDTQYF	TGCGCCAGCAGCAGCGCGGGGGCCGGCACAGATACGCAGTATTTT
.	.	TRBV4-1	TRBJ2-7	CASSQAALEYYEQYF	TGCGCCAGCAGCCAAGCGGCCCTGGAATACTACGAGCAGTACTTC
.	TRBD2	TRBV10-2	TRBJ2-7	CASSEAAGGYEQYF	TGCGCCAGCAGTGAGGCAGCGGGAGGCTACGAGCAGTACTTC
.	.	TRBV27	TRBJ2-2	CASSSNGAVNTGELFF	TGTGCCAGCAGCTCCAATGGGGCAGTTAACACCGGGGAGCTGTTTTTT
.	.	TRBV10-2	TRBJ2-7	CASRDRDYGQYF	TGCGCCAGCAGGGACAGGGACTACGGGCAGTACTTC
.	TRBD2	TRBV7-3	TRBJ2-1	CASSSDPGTSGRWSYNEQFF	TGTGCCAGCAGCTCAGACCCCGGGACTAGCGGGAGATGGAGTTACAATGAGCAGTTCTTC
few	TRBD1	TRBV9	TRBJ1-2	CASSALRGRGYGYTF	TGTGCCAGCAGCGCGCTCAGGGGGCGCGGCTATGGCTACACCTTC
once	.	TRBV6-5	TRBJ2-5	CASSFGGTSLQETQYF	TGTGCCAGCAGTTTTGGGGGGACGTCGCTCCAAGAGACCCAGTACTTC
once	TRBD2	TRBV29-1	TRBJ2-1	CSVAGTRLDEQFF	TGCAGCGTTGCCGGGACTAGGTTGGATGAGCAGTTCTTC
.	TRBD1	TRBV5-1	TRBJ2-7	CASSRDRMNNEQYF	TGCGCCAGCAGCCGGGACAGGATGAACAACGAGCAGTACTTC
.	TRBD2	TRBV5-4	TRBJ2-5	CASSSGLAGETQYF	TGTGCCAGCAGCTCCGGACTAGCGGGAGAGACCCAGTACTTC
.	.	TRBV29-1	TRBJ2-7	CSVSSAKAKQEQYF	TGCAGCGTCTCCTCGGCCAAGGCAAAGCAGGAGCAGTACTTC
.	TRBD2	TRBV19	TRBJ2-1	CASRRESGLAYEQFF	TGTGCCAGTAGGCGAGAGTCAGGACTAGCCTATGAGCAGTTCTTC